Listed below are T cell receptor beta chains from one sample, sequenced in a study of shared clonotypes between healthy human individuals. Clones were sequenced by immunoSEQ multiplex PCR, and TCRdb holds only the in-frame ones, with some missing. The data show some 240,000 clones, with over 60% seen just once and over 8.5% held by the top ten. The sample consisted of memory CD4+ T cells sorted from blood. The source is a man aged 30 to 39 in good health. Each CDR3 is given with its conserved first and last residue. D genes are given only for firm matches. Size values are once, few and many counts, or a class for expanded clones, and some rows have none.

j_call,v_call,d_call,clone_size,cdr3_aa,cdr3_nt
TRBJ2-1,TRBV18,TRBD2,.,CASSPRMTSGSYNEQFF,TGTGCCAGCTCACCACGAATGACTAGCGGGAGCTACAATGAGCAGTTCTTC
TRBJ1-3,TRBV28,.,few,CASRREDTIYF,TGTGCCAGCAGGAGGGAGGACACCATATATTTT
TRBJ1-5,TRBV2,TRBD1,.,CASSEGQGSNQPQHF,TGTGCCAGCAGTGAAGGACAGGGCAGCAATCAGCCCCAGCATTTT
TRBJ2-2,TRBV2,.,.,CASSVGRGDTGELFF,TGTGCCAGCAGTGTGGGCAGGGGCGACACCGGGGAGCTGTTTTTT
TRBJ2-5,TRBV18,.,.,CASSPDVTPGETQYF,TGTGCCAGCTCACCAGATGTTACCCCGGGAGAGACCCAGTACTTC
TRBJ2-7,TRBV5-6,.,.,CASSLTSVRHTYEQYF,TGTGCCAGCAGCTTAACATCGGTGCGGCACACCTACGAGCAGTACTTC
TRBJ2-2,TRBV2,.,.,CASKENPGGTGELFF,TGTGCCAGCAAGGAGAACCCCGGGGGTACCGGGGAGCTGTTTTTT
TRBJ1-5,TRBV2,.,.,CASTVRGFNSNQPQHF,TGTGCCAGCACCGTTCGCGGGTTCAATAGCAATCAGCCCCAGCATTTT
TRBJ2-5,TRBV19,TRBD2,.,CASSRLGGEETQYF,TGTGCCAGTAGCCGTCTGGGGGGGGAGGAGACCCAGTACTTC
TRBJ2-1,TRBV7-6,.,few,CAGDRTTPSYNEQFF,TGTGCCGGCGATCGGACCACACCTTCCTACAATGAGCAGTTCTTC
TRBJ2-3,TRBV29-1,TRBD2,few,CSVETSAGTDTQYF,TGCAGCGTTGAAACTAGCGCTGGCACAGATACGCAGTATTTT
TRBJ1-4,TRBV10-2,.,.,CASSERNSAAGEKLFF,TGCGCCAGCAGCGAAAGGAATAGCGCCGCGGGGGAAAAACTGTTTTTT
TRBJ2-5,TRBV15,TRBD1,once,CATSRKRQGWETQYF,TGTGCCACCAGCAGAAAGAGACAGGGCTGGGAGACCCAGTACTTC
TRBJ2-7,TRBV28,.,once,CASSPQRAGGTYEQYF,TGTGCCAGCAGTCCCCAAAGGGCAGGTGGAACCTACGAGCAGTACTTC
TRBJ1-3,TRBV19,.,.,CASSTSSGRTTGNTIYF,TGTGCCAGTAGTACCTCCTCCGGCAGAACAACTGGAAACACCATATATTTT
TRBJ1-2,TRBV29-1,.,.,CSVKGGNLDVWGYTF,TGCAGCGTTAAAGGGGGTAATCTGGATGTGTGGGGCTACACCTTC
TRBJ1-4,TRBV9,.,.,CASSPAVGTNEKLFF,TGTGCCAGCAGCCCAGCGGTCGGCACTAATGAAAAACTGTTTTTT
TRBJ2-1,TRBV29-1,.,.,CSAPKRKSYNEQFF,TGCAGCGCCCCTAAGCGGAAATCCTACAATGAGCAGTTCTTC
TRBJ2-3,TRBV6-5,.,.,CASSYSGYTDTQYF,TGTGCCAGCAGTTACTCGGGCTATACAGATACGCAGTATTTT
TRBJ1-2,TRBV30,.,many,CAWWVGRGIGGYTF,TGTGCCTGGTGGGTAGGCAGGGGAATCGGTGGCTACACCTTC
TRBJ2-7,TRBV9,.,.,CASSPGQFSYEQYF,TGTGCCAGCAGCCCCGGACAGTTCTCCTACGAGCAGTACTTC
TRBJ2-6,TRBV27,.,.,CASGASTGANVLTF,TGTGCCAGCGGAGCCTCAACGGGGGCCAACGTCCTGACTTTC
TRBJ1-2,TRBV4-2,.,.,CASSPTVLTSGTLWPSYGYTF,TGTGCCAGCAGCCCGACCGTTTTAACCTCCGGGACATTATGGCCCTCCTATGGCTACACCTTC
TRBJ2-7,TRBV7-2,.,once,CASSLMSRQGEQYF,TGTGCCAGCAGCTTAATGTCCAGGCAGGGCGAGCAGTACTTC
TRBJ2-7,TRBV28,.,.,CASSAGDTGYEQYF,TGTGCCAGCAGCGCGGGGGACACAGGATACGAGCAGTACTTC